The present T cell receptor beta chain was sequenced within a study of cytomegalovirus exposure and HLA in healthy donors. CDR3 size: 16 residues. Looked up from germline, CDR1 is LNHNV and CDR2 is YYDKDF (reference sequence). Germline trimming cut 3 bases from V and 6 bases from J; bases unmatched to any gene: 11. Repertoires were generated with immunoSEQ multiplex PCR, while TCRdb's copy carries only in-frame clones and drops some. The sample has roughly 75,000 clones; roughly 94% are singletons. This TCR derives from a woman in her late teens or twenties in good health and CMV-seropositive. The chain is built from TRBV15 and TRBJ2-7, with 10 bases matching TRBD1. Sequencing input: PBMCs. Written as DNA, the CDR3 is TGTGCCACCAGCAGTCTGTCCGGGACAGGGGCCGGCGAGCAGTACTTC. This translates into CATSSLSGTGAGEQYF.